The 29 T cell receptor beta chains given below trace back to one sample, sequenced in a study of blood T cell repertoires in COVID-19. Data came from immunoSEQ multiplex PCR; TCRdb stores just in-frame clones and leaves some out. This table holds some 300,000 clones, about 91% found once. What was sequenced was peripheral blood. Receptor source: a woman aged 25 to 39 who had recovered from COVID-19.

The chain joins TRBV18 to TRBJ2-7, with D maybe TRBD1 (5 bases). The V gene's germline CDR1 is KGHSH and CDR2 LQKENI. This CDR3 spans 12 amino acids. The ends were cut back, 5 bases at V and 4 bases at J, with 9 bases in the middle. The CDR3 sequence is CASSARQYEQYF. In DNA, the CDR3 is TGTGCCAGCTCAGCCAGACAGTACGAGCAGTACTTC.

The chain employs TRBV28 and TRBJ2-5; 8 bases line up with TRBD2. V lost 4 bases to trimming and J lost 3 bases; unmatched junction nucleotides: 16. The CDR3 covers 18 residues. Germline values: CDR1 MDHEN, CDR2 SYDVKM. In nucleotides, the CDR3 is TGTGCCAGCAGTTCCCTCCGTGGATTAGCGGGGAAGGAAGAGACCCAGTACTTC. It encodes CASSSLRGLAGKEETQYF.

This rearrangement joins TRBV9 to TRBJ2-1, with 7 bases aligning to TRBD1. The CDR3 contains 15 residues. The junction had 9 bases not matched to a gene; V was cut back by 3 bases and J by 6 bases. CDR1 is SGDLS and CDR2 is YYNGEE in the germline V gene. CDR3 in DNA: TGTGCCAGCAGCGCTGGGGGACAGCAAATCAATGAGCAGTTCTTC. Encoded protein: CASSAGGQQINEQFF.

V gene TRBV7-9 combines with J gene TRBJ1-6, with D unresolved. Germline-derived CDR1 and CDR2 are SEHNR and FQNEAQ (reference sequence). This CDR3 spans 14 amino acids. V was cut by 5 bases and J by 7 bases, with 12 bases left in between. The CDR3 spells CASSHREANSPLHF. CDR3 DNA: TGTGCCAGCAGCCACCGGGAAGCCAATTCACCCCTCCACTTT.

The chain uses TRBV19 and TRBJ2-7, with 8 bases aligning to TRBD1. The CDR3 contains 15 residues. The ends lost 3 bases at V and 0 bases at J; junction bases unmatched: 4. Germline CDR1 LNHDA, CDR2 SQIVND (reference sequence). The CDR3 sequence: CASSMAGTGSYEQYF. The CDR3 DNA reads TGTGCCAGTAGTATGGCGGGGACAGGCTCCTACGAGCAGTACTTC. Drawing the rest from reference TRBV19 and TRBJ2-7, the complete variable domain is DGGITQSPKYLFRKEGQNVTLSCEQNLNHDAMYWYRQDPGQGLRLIYYSQIVNDFQKGDIAEGYSVSREKKESFPLTVTSAQKNPTAFYLCASSMAGTGSYEQYFGPGTRLTVT.

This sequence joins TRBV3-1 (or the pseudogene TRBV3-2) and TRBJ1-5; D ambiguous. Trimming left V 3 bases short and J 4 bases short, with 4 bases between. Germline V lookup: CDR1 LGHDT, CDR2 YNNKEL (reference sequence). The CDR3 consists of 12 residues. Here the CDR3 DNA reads TGTGCCAGCAGCCACCGGAATCAGCCCCAGCATTTT. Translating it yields CASSHRNQPQHF.

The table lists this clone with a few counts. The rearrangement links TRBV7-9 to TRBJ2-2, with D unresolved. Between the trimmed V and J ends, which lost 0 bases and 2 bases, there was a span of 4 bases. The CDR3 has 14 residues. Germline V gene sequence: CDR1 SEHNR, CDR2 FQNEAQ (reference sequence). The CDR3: CASSLAPNTGELFF. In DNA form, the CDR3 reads TGTGCCAGCAGCTTAGCTCCTAACACCGGGGAGCTGTTTTTT.

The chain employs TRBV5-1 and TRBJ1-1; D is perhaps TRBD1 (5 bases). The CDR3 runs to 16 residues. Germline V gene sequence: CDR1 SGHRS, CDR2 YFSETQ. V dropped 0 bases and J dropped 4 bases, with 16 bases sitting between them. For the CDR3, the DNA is TGCGCCAGCAGCTTGGCTTTGACAGTCACGGGCACTGAAGCTTTCTTT. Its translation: CASSLALTVTGTEAFF.

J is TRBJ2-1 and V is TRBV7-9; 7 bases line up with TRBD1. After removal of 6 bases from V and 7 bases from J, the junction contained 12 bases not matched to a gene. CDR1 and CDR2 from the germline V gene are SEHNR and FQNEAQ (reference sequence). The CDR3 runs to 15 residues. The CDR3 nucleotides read TGTGCCAGCAGACTCGAGGGCAGGGGGTGGAATGAGCAGTTCTTC. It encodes CASRLEGRGWNEQFF.

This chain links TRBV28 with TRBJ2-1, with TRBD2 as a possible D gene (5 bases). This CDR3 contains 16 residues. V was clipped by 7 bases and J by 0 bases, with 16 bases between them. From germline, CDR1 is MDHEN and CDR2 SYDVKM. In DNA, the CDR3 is TGTGCCAGCAATGTTGTGGGAGCCGTCTCCTACAATGAGCAGTTCTTC. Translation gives CASNVVGAVSYNEQFF.

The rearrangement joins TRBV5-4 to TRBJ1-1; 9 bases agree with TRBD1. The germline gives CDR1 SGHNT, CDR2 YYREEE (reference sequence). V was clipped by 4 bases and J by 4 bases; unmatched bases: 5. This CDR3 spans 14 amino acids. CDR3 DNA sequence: TGTGCCAGCAGCCGGGACAGGGCGTCCACTGAAGCTTTCTTT. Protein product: CASSRDRASTEAFF. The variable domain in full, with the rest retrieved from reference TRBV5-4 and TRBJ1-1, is ETGVTQSPTHLIKTRGQQVTLRCSSQSGHNTVSWYQQALGQGPQFIFQYYREEENGRGNFPPRFSGLQFPNYSSELNVNALELDDSALYLCASSRDRASTEAFFGQGTRLTVV.

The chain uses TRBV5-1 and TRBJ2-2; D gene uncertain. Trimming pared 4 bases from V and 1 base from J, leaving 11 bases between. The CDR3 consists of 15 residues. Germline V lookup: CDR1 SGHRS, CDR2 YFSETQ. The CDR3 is CASSPRNRNTGELFF. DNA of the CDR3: TGCGCCAGCAGCCCTCGGAACAGGAACACCGGGGAGCTGTTTTTT.

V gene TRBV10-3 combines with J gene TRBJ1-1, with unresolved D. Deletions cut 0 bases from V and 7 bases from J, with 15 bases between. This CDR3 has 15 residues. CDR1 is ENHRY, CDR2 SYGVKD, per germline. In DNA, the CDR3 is TGTGCCATCAGTGAGTCTGCCGGGAGTTTCCTTGAAGCTTTCTTT. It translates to CAISESAGSFLEAFF.

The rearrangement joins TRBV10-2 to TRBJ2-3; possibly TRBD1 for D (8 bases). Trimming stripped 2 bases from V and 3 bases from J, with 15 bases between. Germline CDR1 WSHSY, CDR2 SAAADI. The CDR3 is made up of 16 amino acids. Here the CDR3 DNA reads TGCGCCAGCAGTGAGCCTGGACAGGGAGGGACAGATACGCAGTATTTT. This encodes CASSEPGQGGTDTQYF.

The CDR3 DNA reads as TGTGCCAGCAGCTTAATGACCGGGACAGTCTACGAGCAGTACTTC. It encodes CASSLMTGTVYEQYF. The gene calls are TRBV11-2 and TRBJ2-7, with 7 bases aligning to TRBD1. Germline trimming cut 2 bases from V and 3 bases from J; bases unmatched to any gene: 7. Germline V gene lookup returns CDR1 SGHAT and CDR2 FQNNGV. The CDR3 is made up of 15 amino acids.

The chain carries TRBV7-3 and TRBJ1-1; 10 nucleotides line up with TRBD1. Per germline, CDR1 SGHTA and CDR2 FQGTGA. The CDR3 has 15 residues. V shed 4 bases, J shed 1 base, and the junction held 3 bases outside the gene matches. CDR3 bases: TGTGCCAGCAGCTGGACAGGGGGACCGAACACTGAAGCTTTCTTT. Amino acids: CASSWTGGPNTEAFF.

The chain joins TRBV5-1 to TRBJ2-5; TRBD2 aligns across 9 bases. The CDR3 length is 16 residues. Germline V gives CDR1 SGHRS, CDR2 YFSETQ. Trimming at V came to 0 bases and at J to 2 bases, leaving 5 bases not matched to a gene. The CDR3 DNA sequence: TGCGCCAGCAGCTTGGCCAGGACTAGCGCTCAAGAGACCCAGTACTTC. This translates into CASSLARTSAQETQYF.

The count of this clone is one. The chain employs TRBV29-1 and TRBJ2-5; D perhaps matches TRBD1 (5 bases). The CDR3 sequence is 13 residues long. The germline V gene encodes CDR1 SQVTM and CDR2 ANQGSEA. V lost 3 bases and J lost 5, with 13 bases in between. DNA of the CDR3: TGCAGCGTTGATCAGGGCCCCCGGGAGACCCAGTACTTC. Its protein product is CSVDQGPRETQYF. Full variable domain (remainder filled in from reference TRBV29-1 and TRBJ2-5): SAVISQKPSRDICQRGTSLTIQCQVDSQVTMMFWYRQQPGQSLTLIATANQGSEATYESGFVIDKFPISRPNLTFSTLTVSNMSPEDSSIYLCSVDQGPRETQYFGPGTRLLVL.

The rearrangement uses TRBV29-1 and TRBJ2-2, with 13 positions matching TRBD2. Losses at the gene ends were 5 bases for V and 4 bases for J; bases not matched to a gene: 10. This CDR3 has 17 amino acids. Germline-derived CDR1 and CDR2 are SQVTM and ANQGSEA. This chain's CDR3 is CSVPLTSGGAGTGELFF. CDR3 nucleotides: TGCAGCGTTCCGCTTACTAGCGGGGGGGCGGGCACCGGGGAGCTGTTTTTT.

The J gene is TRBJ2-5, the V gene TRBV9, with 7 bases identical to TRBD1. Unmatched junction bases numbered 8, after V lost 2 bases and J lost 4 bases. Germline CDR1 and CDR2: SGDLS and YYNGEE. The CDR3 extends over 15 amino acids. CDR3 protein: CASSVQGVFVETQYF. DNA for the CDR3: TGTGCCAGCAGCGTGCAGGGGGTGTTTGTAGAGACCCAGTACTTC.

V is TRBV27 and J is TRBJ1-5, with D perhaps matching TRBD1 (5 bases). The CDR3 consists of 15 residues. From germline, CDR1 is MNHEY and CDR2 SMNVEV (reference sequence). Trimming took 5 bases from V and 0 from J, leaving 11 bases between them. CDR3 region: CASSRTGDSNQPQHF. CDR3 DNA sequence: TGTGCCAGCAGTAGGACGGGGGATAGCAATCAGCCCCAGCATTTT.

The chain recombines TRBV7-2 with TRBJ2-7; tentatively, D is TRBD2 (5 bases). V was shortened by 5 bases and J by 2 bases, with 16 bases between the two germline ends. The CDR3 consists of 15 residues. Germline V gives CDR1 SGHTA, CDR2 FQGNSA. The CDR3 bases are TGTGCCAGCAGCGAGTCGGTCGCGGGTCCCTACGAGCAGTACTTC. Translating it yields CASSESVAGPYEQYF.

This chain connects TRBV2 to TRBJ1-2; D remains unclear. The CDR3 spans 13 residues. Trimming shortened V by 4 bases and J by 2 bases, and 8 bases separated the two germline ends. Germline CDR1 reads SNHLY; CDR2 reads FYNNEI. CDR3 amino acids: CASSVWENYGYTF. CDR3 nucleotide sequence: TGTGCCAGCAGTGTATGGGAGAACTATGGCTACACCTTC.

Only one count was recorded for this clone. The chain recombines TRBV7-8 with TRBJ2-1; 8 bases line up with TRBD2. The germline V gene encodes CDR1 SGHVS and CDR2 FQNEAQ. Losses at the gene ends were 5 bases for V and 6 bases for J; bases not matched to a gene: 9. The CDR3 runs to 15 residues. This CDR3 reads CASSPPRGAGNEQFF. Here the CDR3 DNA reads TGTGCCAGCAGCCCCCCGCGGGGGGCCGGCAATGAGCAGTTCTTC.

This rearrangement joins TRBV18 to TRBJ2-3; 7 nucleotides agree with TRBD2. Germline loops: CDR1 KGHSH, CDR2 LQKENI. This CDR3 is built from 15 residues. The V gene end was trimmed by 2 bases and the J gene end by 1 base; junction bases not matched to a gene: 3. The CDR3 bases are TGTGCCAGCTCACCATCCGCGGGGGGCACAGATACGCAGTATTTT. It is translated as CASSPSAGGTDTQYF.

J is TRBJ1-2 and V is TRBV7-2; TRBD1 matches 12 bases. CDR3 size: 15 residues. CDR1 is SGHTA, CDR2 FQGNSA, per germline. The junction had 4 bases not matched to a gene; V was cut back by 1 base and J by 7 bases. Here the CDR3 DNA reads TGTGCCAGCAGCTTAGAGGGGACAGGGGGCGTTGGCTACACCTTC. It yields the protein CASSLEGTGGVGYTF. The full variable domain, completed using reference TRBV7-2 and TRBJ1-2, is GAGVSQSPSNKVTEKGKDVELRCDPISGHTALYWYRQSLGQGLEFLIYFQGNSAPDKSGLPSDRFSAERTGGSVSTLTIQRTQQEDSAVYLCASSLEGTGGVGYTFGSGTRLTVV.

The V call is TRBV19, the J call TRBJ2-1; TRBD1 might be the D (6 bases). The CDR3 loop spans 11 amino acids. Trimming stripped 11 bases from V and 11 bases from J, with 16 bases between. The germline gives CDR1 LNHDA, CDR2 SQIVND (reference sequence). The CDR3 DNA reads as TGTGCCGTCAACCTGGGGGCCAAGCAGTTCTTC. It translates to CAVNLGAKQFF.

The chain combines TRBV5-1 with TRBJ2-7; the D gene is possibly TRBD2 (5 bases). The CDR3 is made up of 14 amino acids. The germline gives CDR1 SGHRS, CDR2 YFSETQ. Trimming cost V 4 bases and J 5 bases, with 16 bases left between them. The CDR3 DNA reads TGCGCCAGCAGCACGTCGAGGGCGCGAAACGAGCAGTACTTC. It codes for CASSTSRARNEQYF.

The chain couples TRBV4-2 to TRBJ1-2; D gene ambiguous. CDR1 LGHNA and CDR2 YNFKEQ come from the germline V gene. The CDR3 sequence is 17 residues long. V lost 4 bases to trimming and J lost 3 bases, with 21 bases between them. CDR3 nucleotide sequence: TGTGCCAGCAGCCCCCAGCTGCGGCCCACGAACGACTATGGCTACACCTTC. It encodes CASSPQLRPTNDYGYTF.